The source of this T cell receptor (beta chain) is a study of T cell responses to AZD1222 COVID-19 vaccine. V was shortened by 1 base and J by 2 bases, with 7 bases between the two germline ends. The CDR3 runs to 14 residues. Germline V gene sequence: CDR1 SGHNT, CDR2 YENEEA. Only in-frame clones appear in the TCRdb table, and some are missing; sequencing was by immunoSEQ multiplex PCR. The data show approximately 99,000 clones, with about 85% seen just once and 2.9% held by the top ten. The sequence was obtained from an adult in good health. V and J are TRBV11-3 and TRBJ2-3, with D possibly TRBD1 on 6 matching bases. Sequenced here: peripheral blood, sampled on day 0 of AZD1222 vaccination. The CDR3 DNA is TGTGCCAGCAGCTTAGGACAGGCCACAGATACGCAGTATTTT. It is translated as CASSLGQATDTQYF.